The next 15 T cell receptor beta chains were all read from a single sample in a study of shared clonotypes between healthy human individuals. Repertoires were generated with immunoSEQ multiplex PCR, while TCRdb's copy carries only in-frame clones and drops some. This sample has around 2.5 million clones; over 85% occur once, and the top ten carry approximately 0.37%. Sequenced: naive CD4+ T cells from PBMCs. Subset indicated: CD45RA+ positively selected. Source of these receptors: a man between 18 and 29 years old in good health. Some clones in this sample may be carry-over from other donors' samples.

The chain combines TRBV28 with TRBJ2-5; the match to TRBD2 covers 9 bases. TRBJ2-7 explains the end of the DNA better; the J call may be wrong. Germline CDR1 and CDR2: MDHEN and SYDVKM. CDR3 size: 15 residues. CDR3 DNA: TGTGCCAGCAGTCCCCGGACTAGCGTCGCCTACGAGCAGTACTTC. Protein product: CASSPRTSVAYEQYF.

This rearrangement joins TRBV5-4 to TRBJ1-1; D perhaps matches TRBD1 (5 bases). Germline-derived CDR1 and CDR2 are SGHNT and YYREEE (reference sequence). The CDR3 runs to 13 residues. The V end was cut by 4 bases, the J end by 3 bases, with 10 bases between. CDR3 amino acids: CASSGGTYTEAFF. CDR3 coding DNA: TGTGCCAGCAGCGGAGGGACGTACACTGAAGCTTTCTTT.

The chain combines TRBV5-1 with TRBJ1-1; D is unclear. Trimming pared 4 bases from V and 2 bases from J, leaving 9 bases between. The germline V gene has CDR1 SGHRS and CDR2 YFSETQ. CDR3 length: 13 amino acids. CDR3 region: CASSRAPNTEAFF. DNA of the CDR3: TGCGCCAGCAGCAGGGCGCCCAACACTGAAGCTTTCTTT.

This chain joins TRBV7-3 and TRBJ2-1, with 8 bases aligning to TRBD2. Germline V gene data show CDR1 as SGHTA and CDR2 as FQGTGA. This CDR3 region has 15 residues. V was clipped by 1 base and J by 5 bases; unmatched bases: 4. The CDR3, as DNA: TGTGCCAGCAGCTTAAGAGGGACTAGGGACAATGAGCAGTTCTTC. It is translated as CASSLRGTRDNEQFF.

The chain recombines TRBV10-3 with TRBJ2-7, with 11 bases identical to TRBD1. V lost 6 bases and J lost 2; bases outside the gene matches: 9. The germline V gene encodes CDR1 ENHRY and CDR2 SYGVKD. This CDR3 is built from 16 residues. This CDR3 is CAIRRSAGQGAYEQYF. The CDR3 DNA reads as TGTGCCATCAGGCGTTCTGCGGGACAGGGGGCCTACGAGCAGTACTTC.

This clone has a single count. The chain combines TRBV7-3 with TRBJ2-5; 10 nucleotides align to TRBD2. The CDR3 totals 15 residues. Germline V gene lookup returns CDR1 SGHTA and CDR2 FQGTGA. Germline trimming cut 4 bases from V and 5 bases from J; bases unmatched to any gene: 7. The CDR3 sequence is CASSWGSGRDETQYF. CDR3 bases: TGTGCCAGCAGCTGGGGAAGCGGGAGGGACGAGACCCAGTACTTC.

The chain recombines TRBV11-2 with TRBJ1-1; D call uncertain. The V end was cut by 6 bases, the J end by 2 bases, with 16 bases between. This CDR3 has 15 amino acids. Germline CDR1 and CDR2: SGHAT and FQNNGV. CDR3 nucleotides: TGTGCCAGCAGACTTCCCCCTGGACGCAACACTGAAGCTTTCTTT. This translates into CASRLPPGRNTEAFF. The full variable domain, in which reference TRBV11-2 and TRBJ1-1 provide the parts outside the CDR3, is EAGVAQSPRYKIIEKRQSVAFWCNPISGHATLYWYQQILGQGPKLLIQFQNNGVVDDSQLPKDRFSAERLKGVDSTLKIQPAKLEDSAVYLCASRLPPGRNTEAFFGQGTRLTVV.

The chain carries TRBV2 and TRBJ2-7, with 11 bases aligning to TRBD2. CDR3 length: 12 residues. Trimming cost V 7 bases and J 5 bases; bases outside gene matches: 1. Germline values: CDR1 SNHLY, CDR2 FYNNEI. The CDR3 nucleotides are TGTGCCAGCATGACTAGCGGGGACGAGCAGTACTTC. It encodes CASMTSGDEQYF.

This chain joins TRBV30 and TRBJ1-2; D remains ambiguous. Germline V gene lookup returns CDR1 GTSNPN and CDR2 SVGIG (reference sequence). The ends were cut back, 5 bases at V and 4 bases at J, with 11 bases in the middle. The CDR3 loop spans 12 amino acids. CDR3 residues: CAWGDLVYGYTF. The DNA of the CDR3 is TGTGCCTGGGGGGATTTGGTCTATGGCTACACCTTC.

V is TRBV6-6 and J is TRBJ2-5; 8 positions agree with TRBD1. Germline CDR1 reads MNHNY; CDR2 reads SVGAGI (reference sequence). The CDR3 loop spans 16 amino acids. The V and J ends lost 7 bases and 7 bases, in that order; junction bases with no gene match: 17. In DNA form, the CDR3 reads TGTGCCAGCACCTCACAGGGGGATACAGGGATCCGGACCCAGTACTTC. Protein sequence: CASTSQGDTGIRTQYF.

The chain is built from TRBV7-3 and TRBJ2-3; 11 nucleotides align to TRBD2. Germline assignment: CDR1 SGHTA and CDR2 FQGTGA. There are 14 residues in the CDR3. V lost 3 bases, J lost 4 bases, and 0 bases stayed unmatched. The chain's CDR3 is CASSFSGRADTQYF. In nucleotides, the CDR3 is TGTGCCAGCAGCTTTAGCGGGAGGGCAGATACGCAGTATTTT.

V gene TRBV19 combines with J gene TRBJ1-2, with D perhaps TRBD1 (6 bases). V was shortened by 7 bases and J by 5 bases, with 20 bases between the two germline ends. CDR1 is LNHDA and CDR2 is SQIVND in the germline V gene (reference sequence). The CDR3 contains 15 residues. The CDR3 DNA reads TGTGCCAGTACCAAAGGGGACATAAGGATATATGGCTACACCTTC. Its translation: CASTKGDIRIYGYTF.

For this clone: This same CDR3 is encoded by further DNA sequences in the sample. V gene TRBV29-1 combines with J gene TRBJ1-5; 10 nucleotides agree with TRBD1. Germline V gene lookup returns CDR1 SQVTM and CDR2 ANQGSEA. The CDR3 spans 12 residues. Trimming cost V 6 bases and J 7 bases; bases outside gene matches: 3. This CDR3 is CSVGQGNQPQHF. The CDR3 bases are TGCAGCGTGGGACAGGGGAACCAGCCCCAGCATTTT.

The chain combines TRBV6-5 with TRBJ2-3; D is unresolved. Between the trimmed V and J ends, which lost 3 bases and 0 bases, there was a span of 10 bases. CDR1 and CDR2 (germline): MNHEY, SVGAGI. This CDR3 comprises 15 residues. The DNA for the CDR3 is TGTGCCAGCAGTTATTTGGGCCGGAGCACAGATACGCAGTATTTT. Translating it yields CASSYLGRSTDTQYF.

The rearrangement uses TRBV11-2 and TRBJ1-5; no clear D gene. Germline V lookup: CDR1 SGHAT, CDR2 FQNNGV. The length of the CDR3 is 18 residues. Trimming removed 1 base from V and 2 bases from J, with 18 bases in between. CDR3 region: CASSLVGVRSNGNQPQHF. In nucleotides, the CDR3 is TGTGCCAGCAGCTTAGTGGGCGTCCGGTCTAATGGCAATCAGCCCCAGCATTTT. Full variable domain (missing parts from reference TRBV11-2 and TRBJ1-5): EAGVAQSPRYKIIEKRQSVAFWCNPISGHATLYWYQQILGQGPKLLIQFQNNGVVDDSQLPKDRFSAERLKGVDSTLKIQPAKLEDSAVYLCASSLVGVRSNGNQPQHFGDGTRLSIL.